The rows below give T cell receptor beta chains drawn from one sample of a study of blood T cell repertoires in COVID-19. The assay was immunoSEQ multiplex PCR, and TCRdb's table has in-frame clones only and misses some. The data contain about 200,000 clones, roughly 90% of them singletons. The sequenced sample consisted of peripheral blood. These receptors all come from a man between 45 and 60 years old with COVID-19, enrolled during active disease. CDR3s include the opening cysteine and the closing phenylalanine or tryptophan.

j_call v_call cdr3_aa
TRBJ2-1 TRBV3-1/TRBV3-2 CASSQVGGTSEYNEQFF
TRBJ1-1 TRBV18 CASSPPGRRTEAFF
TRBJ2-5 TRBV10-3 CAIRTDSQETQYF
TRBJ1-2 TRBV9 CASSVDGTGNYGYTF
TRBJ2-7 TRBV4-2 CASSIGRAGHGEQYF
TRBJ1-2 TRBV12-3/TRBV12-4 CASSRQGDVGYTF
TRBJ2-2 TRBV29-1 CSVDARSNTGELFF
TRBJ1-4 TRBV28 CASTTSGQGFEKLFF
TRBJ2-1 TRBV18 CASSPRSAGGYNEQFF
TRBJ1-1 TRBV7-9 CASSLGQLLSTEAFF
TRBJ2-7 TRBV5-1 CASSSTGFIVHEQYF
TRBJ2-1 TRBV30 CAWLQVTGTYNEQFF
TRBJ1-3 TRBV28 CASLSGLWLAGNTIYF
TRBJ2-3 TRBV18 CASSPNIGLAGVDTQYF
TRBJ2-1 TRBV10-3 CAISESGGPYNEQFF
TRBJ2-7 TRBV10-2 CASSDTHEQYF
TRBJ2-2 TRBV7-8 CASSLTSANTGELFF
TRBJ2-5 TRBV2 CASSGQPQETQYF
TRBJ2-7 TRBV5-1 CASSLGQGFDEQYF
TRBJ2-1 TRBV23-1 CASSQSFQILGGQGTYNEQFF
TRBJ1-4 TRBV9 CASSVGRGKLFF
TRBJ2-1 TRBV5-1 CASSGLAGNNEQFF
TRBJ2-3 TRBV7-2 CASSLGGPNTQYF
TRBJ2-1 TRBV7-9 CASSVLASINNEQFF
TRBJ1-2 TRBV10-2 CASRNEQGAGYGYTF
TRBJ1-6 TRBV3-1/TRBV3-2 CASSQVAGNSPLHF